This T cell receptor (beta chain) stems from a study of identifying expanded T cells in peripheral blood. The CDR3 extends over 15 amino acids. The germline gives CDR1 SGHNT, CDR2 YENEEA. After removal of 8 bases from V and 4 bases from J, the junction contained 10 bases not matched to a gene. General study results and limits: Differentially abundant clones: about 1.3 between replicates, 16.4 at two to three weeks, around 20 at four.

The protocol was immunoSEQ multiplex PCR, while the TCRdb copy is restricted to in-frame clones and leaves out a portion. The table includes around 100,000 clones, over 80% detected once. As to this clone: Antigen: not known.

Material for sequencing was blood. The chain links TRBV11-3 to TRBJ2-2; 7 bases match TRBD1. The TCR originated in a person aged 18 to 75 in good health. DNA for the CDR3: TGTGCCAGCTGTAGAGGGGGCTTTACCACCGGGGAGCTGTTTTTT. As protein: CASCRGGFTTGELFF.